This TCR beta chain was documented in a study of T cell repertoires in aging, cancer and after chemotherapy. Rearranged V-D-J TRB sequences were amplified with a mixed TRB-A/B primer pool. TCRdb re-called the multiplex PCR reads with MiXCR, one entry per CDR3 protein. The sample includes roughly 9,800 distinct CDR3 sequences, roughly 40% seen only once; the top ten take about 1.8%. Amplification of TCR beta used genomic DNA extracted from peripheral blood. CDR3 length equals 15 residues. Germline trimming cut 5 bases from V and 4 bases from J; bases unmatched to any gene: 7. The sample was blood. The chain recombines TRBV12-3 or TRBV12-4 with TRBJ2-1; 8 bases are shared with TRBD2. The receptor's source is a human donor in good health. DNA of the CDR3: TGTGCCAGCAGTGGGACTAGAAATTCTTACAATGAGCAGTTCTTC. Translation gives CASSGTRNSYNEQFF.